These 10 T cell receptor beta chains originate from one sample sequenced in a study of blood T cell repertoires in COVID-19. Clones were sequenced by immunoSEQ multiplex PCR, and TCRdb holds only the in-frame ones, with some missing. The top ten hold around 2.7% of the sample, which has some 50,000 clones, 86% seen once. The specimen sequenced was peripheral blood. The receptors here all came from a man older than 75 with acute or convalescent COVID-19.

V usage is TRBV7-8 and J usage is TRBJ1-2; D is unresolved. CDR3 size: 13 residues. V gave up 1 base and J gave up 7 bases, with 10 bases separating them. Germline assignment: CDR1 SGHVS and CDR2 FQNEAQ. The CDR3 here is CASSLVREGGYTF. The CDR3 bases are TGTGCCAGCAGCTTAGTGAGGGAAGGTGGCTACACCTTC.

This clone occurred a few times. This sequence joins TRBV7-2 and TRBJ2-5, with D perhaps TRBD2 (6 bases). Germline CDR1 is SGHTA and CDR2 is FQGNSA. The V and J ends lost 1 base and 4 bases respectively, with 19 bases between them. The CDR3 contains 17 residues. The CDR3 is CASSLVGNLGRPETQYF. CDR3 nucleotides: TGTGCCAGCAGCTTAGTCGGTAATCTGGGGAGGCCAGAGACCCAGTACTTC.

V usage is TRBV7-9 and J usage is TRBJ2-7; 11 bases fit TRBD2. The germline V gene has CDR1 SEHNR and CDR2 FQNEAQ (reference sequence). The length of the CDR3 is 14 residues. With V trimmed by 5 bases and J by 2 bases, 2 bases remained unmatched. CDR3 residues: CASSPSGGTYEQYF. The CDR3 nucleotides read TGTGCCAGCAGCCCTAGCGGGGGGACCTACGAGCAGTACTTC.

The rearrangement joins TRBV6-5 to TRBJ1-1; D is possibly TRBD1 (5 bases). Looked up from germline, CDR1 is MNHEY and CDR2 is SVGAGI. CDR3 length: 14 amino acids. Trimming stripped 6 bases from V and 0 bases from J, with 11 bases between. The CDR3 region is CASRRTYMNTEAFF. The CDR3 nucleotides are TGTGCCAGCAGGCGGACATATATGAACACTGAAGCTTTCTTT.

Concerning this clone itself: One end of the junction does not line up with germline, which may come from a read error. The J gene is TRBJ2-5, the V gene TRBV5-1; 9 nucleotides align to TRBD1. The CDR3 is made up of 17 amino acids. The V gene's germline CDR1 is SGHRS and CDR2 YFSETQ. The CDR3: CASCLQRQGGLGETQYF. The CDR3 DNA reads as TGCGCCAGCTGCTTGCAACGACAGGGGGGTCTCGGAGAGACCCAGTACTTC. Complete variable domain (other parts from reference TRBV5-1 and TRBJ2-5): KAGVTQTPRYLIKTRGQQVTLSCSPISGHRSVSWYQQTPGQGLQFLFEYFSETQRNKGNFPGRFSGRQFSNSRSEMNVSTLELGDSALYLCASCLQRQGGLGETQYFGPGTRLLVL.

The genes are TRBV9 and TRBJ2-7; TRBD1 agrees at 7 bases. The CDR3 spans 13 residues. The junction had 5 bases not matched to a gene; V was cut back by 2 bases and J by 6 bases. Germline values: CDR1 SGDLS, CDR2 YYNGEE. The CDR3 coding sequence is TGTGCCAGCAGCGTGGGACAGTCGGGCGAGCAGTACTTC. It encodes CASSVGQSGEQYF. Full variable domain (missing parts from reference TRBV9 and TRBJ2-7): DSGVTQTPKHLITATGQRVTLRCSPRSGDLSVYWYQQSLDQGLQFLIQYYNGEERAKGNILERFSAQQFPDLHSELNLSSLELGDSALYFCASSVGQSGEQYFGPGTRLTVT.

The chain couples TRBV19 to TRBJ1-2; TRBD1 matches at 11 bases. CDR3 length: 14 residues. V dropped 3 bases and J dropped 6; count of bases not matched to a gene: 3. The germline V gene encodes CDR1 LNHDA and CDR2 SQIVND (reference sequence). The CDR3 sequence is CASSMDRGRNGYTF. CDR3 coding DNA: TGTGCCAGTAGTATGGACAGGGGGCGGAATGGCTACACCTTC.

The chain has TRBV5-5 and TRBJ2-5; D might be TRBD2 (6 bases). The germline V gene encodes CDR1 SGHKS and CDR2 YYEKEE (reference sequence). The CDR3 contains 14 residues. The V and J ends lost 7 bases and 7 bases respectively, with 20 bases between them. This chain's CDR3 is CASGLLGEAGTQYF. The DNA for the CDR3 is TGTGCCAGCGGACTACTTGGGGAGGCAGGGACCCAGTACTTC.

The genes are TRBV5-5 and TRBJ1-5; no reliable D call. The V gene's germline CDR1 is SGHKS and CDR2 YYEKEE (reference sequence). The length of the CDR3 is 14 residues. V was clipped by 4 bases and J by 7 bases, with 15 bases between them. The chain's CDR3 is CASSPGTLTQPQHF. DNA of the CDR3: TGTGCCAGCAGCCCGGGAACCCTCACCCAGCCCCAGCATTTT.

The genes are TRBV5-1 and TRBJ1-1, with D possibly being TRBD1 (6 bases). Germline lookup yields CDR1 SGHRS and CDR2 YFSETQ. This CDR3 is built from 14 residues. Trimming left V 4 bases short and J 5 bases short, with 15 bases between. CDR3 residues: CASSVGSQGTEAFF. CDR3 coding DNA: TGCGCCAGCAGCGTGGGATCTCAGGGGACTGAAGCTTTCTTT.